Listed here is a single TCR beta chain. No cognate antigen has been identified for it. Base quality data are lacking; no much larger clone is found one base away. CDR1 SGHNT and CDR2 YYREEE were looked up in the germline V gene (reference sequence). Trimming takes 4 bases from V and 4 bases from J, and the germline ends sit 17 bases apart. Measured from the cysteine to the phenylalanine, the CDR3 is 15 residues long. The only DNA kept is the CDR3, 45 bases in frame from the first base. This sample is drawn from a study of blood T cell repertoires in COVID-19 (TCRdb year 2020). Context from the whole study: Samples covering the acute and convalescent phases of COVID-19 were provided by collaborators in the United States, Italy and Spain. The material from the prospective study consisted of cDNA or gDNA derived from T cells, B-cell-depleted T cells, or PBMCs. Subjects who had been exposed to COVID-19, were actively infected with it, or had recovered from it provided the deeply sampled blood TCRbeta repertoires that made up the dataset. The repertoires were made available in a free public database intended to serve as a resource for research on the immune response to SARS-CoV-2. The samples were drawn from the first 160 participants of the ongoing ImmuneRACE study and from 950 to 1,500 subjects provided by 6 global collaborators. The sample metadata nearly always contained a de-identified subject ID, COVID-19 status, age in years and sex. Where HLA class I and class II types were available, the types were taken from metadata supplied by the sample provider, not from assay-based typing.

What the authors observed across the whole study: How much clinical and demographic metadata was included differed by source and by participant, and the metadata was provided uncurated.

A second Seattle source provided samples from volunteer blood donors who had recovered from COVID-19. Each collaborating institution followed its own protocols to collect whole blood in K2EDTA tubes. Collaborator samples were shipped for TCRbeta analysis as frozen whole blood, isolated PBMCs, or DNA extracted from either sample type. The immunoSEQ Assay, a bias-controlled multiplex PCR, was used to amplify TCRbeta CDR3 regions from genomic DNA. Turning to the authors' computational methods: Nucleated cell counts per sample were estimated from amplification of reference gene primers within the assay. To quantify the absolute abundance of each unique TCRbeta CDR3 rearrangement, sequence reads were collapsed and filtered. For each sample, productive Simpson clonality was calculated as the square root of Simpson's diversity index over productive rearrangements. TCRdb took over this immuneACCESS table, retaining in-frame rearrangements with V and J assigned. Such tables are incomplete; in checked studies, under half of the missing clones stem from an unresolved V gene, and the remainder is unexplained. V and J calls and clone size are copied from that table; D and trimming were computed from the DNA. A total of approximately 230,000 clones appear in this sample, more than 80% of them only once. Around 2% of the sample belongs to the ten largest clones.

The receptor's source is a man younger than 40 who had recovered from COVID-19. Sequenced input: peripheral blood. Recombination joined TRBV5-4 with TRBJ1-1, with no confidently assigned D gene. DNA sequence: TGTGCCAGCAGCCCCAGGCGACCAGGCTCCACTGAAGCTTTCTTT. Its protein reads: CASSPRRPGSTEAFF.